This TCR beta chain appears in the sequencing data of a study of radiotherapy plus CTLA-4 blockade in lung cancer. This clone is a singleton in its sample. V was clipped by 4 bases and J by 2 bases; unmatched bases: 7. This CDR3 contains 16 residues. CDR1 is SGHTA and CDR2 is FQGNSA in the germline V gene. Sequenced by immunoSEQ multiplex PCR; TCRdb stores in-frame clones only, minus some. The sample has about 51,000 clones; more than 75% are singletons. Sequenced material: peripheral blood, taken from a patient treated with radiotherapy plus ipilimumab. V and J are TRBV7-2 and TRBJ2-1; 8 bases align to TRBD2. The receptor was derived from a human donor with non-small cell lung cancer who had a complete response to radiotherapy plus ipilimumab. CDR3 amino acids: CASSSRTSGAYNEQFF. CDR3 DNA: TGTGCCAGCAGCTCCCGAACTAGCGGAGCCTACAATGAGCAGTTCTTC.